The 29 T cell receptor beta chains reported below all come from one sample, sequenced in a study of blood T cell repertoires in COVID-19. Here immunoSEQ multiplex PCR was the method, and the copy in TCRdb shows in-frame clones only, minus some. This table has about 410,000 clones, about nine tenths appearing once. The source material was peripheral blood. The receptors originated from a woman aged 25 to 39 with active or convalescent COVID-19.

The V and J genes are TRBV5-4 and TRBJ2-7; the match to TRBD2 covers 13 bases. Germline V gene data show CDR1 as SGHNT and CDR2 as YYREEE (reference sequence). With V trimmed by 4 bases and J by 3 bases, 4 bases remained unmatched. This CDR3 contains 15 residues. CDR3 protein: CASSPGTSGNYEQYF. Written as DNA, the CDR3 is TGTGCCAGCAGCCCGGGGACTAGCGGGAACTACGAGCAGTACTTC.

V is TRBV12-3 or TRBV12-4 and J is TRBJ1-2; no definite D call. V was cut by 5 bases and J by 1 base, with 8 bases left in between. This CDR3 comprises 13 residues. The CDR3 protein is CASSPQDNYGYTF. The CDR3 nucleotides read TGTGCCAGCAGTCCCCAGGATAACTATGGCTACACCTTC.

V and J are TRBV3-1 (or the pseudogene TRBV3-2) and TRBJ2-7; 9 positions agree with TRBD1. J lost 2 bases, V lost 5 bases, and 7 bases had no gene match. Germline V lookup: CDR1 LGHDT, CDR2 YNNKEL (reference sequence). The CDR3 is made up of 15 amino acids. CDR3 region: CASSLTDRGTYEQYF. Written as DNA, the CDR3 is TGTGCCAGCAGCTTAACGGACAGGGGAACCTACGAGCAGTACTTC.

The CDR3 is CASSILGTGDYNEQFF. CDR3 bases: TGTGCCAGTAGTATACTCGGGACAGGAGATTACAATGAGCAGTTCTTC. V and J are TRBV19 and TRBJ2-1; 8 bases map to TRBD1. The CDR3 is made up of 16 amino acids. The V segment lost 2 bases and the J segment 4 bases; nucleotides outside the gene matches: 7. Germline V gene data show CDR1 as LNHDA and CDR2 as SQIVND (reference sequence).

The V and J genes are TRBV5-6 and TRBJ1-1; TRBD1 might be the D (5 bases). CDR3 length: 15 residues. Germline V lookup: CDR1 SGHDT, CDR2 YYEEEE. Deletions cut 1 base from V and 1 base from J, with 11 bases between. The CDR3 sequence is CASSLPQGRNTEAFF. CDR3 sequence (DNA): TGTGCCAGCAGCTTGCCCCAGGGCCGGAACACTGAAGCTTTCTTT.

V is TRBV20-1 and J is TRBJ1-2; TRBD1 might be the D (6 bases). The V gene lost 5 bases and the J gene lost 4 bases, with 8 bases spanning the gap. Germline lookup yields CDR1 DFQATT and CDR2 SNEGSKA (reference sequence). The CDR3 totals 11 residues. In DNA form, the CDR3 reads TGCAGTGCTGGGGGCGGCTATGGCTACACCTTC. Translating gives CSAGGGYGYTF.

On this clone itself: This CDR3 is also generated by other DNA sequences in the sample. The genes are TRBV12-3 or TRBV12-4 and TRBJ1-1; no firm D call. V lost 7 bases, J lost 1 base, and 7 bases lay in between. There are 12 residues in the CDR3. DNA of the CDR3: TGTGCCAGCACCCCGGGGAACACTGAAGCTTTCTTT. Its translation: CASTPGNTEAFF.

The chain couples TRBV6-5 to TRBJ2-2; no clear D gene. The CDR3 loop spans 12 amino acids. CDR1 and CDR2 from the germline V gene are MNHEY and SVGAGI. V was pared by 2 bases and J by 5 bases, with 3 bases between. CDR3: CASSYRTGELFF. For the CDR3, the DNA is TGTGCCAGCAGTTACCGTACCGGGGAGCTGTTTTTT.

The CDR3 bases are TGTGCCAGCAGCTTGGCCGGGGGAGAGGTCGCCTATGGCTACACCTTC. As protein: CASSLAGGEVAYGYTF. The V and J genes are TRBV5-5 and TRBJ1-2; D may be TRBD1 (5 bases). Looked up from germline, CDR1 is SGHKS and CDR2 is YYEKEE (reference sequence). V was shortened by 0 bases and J by 4 bases, with 16 bases between the two germline ends. The CDR3 totals 16 residues.

V usage is TRBV5-5 and J usage is TRBJ1-2, with D unresolved. The germline V gene encodes CDR1 SGHKS and CDR2 YYEKEE (reference sequence). V gave up 1 base and J gave up 3 bases, with 10 bases separating them. The CDR3 is made up of 14 amino acids. CDR3 in DNA: TGTGCCAGCAGCTTGTTCCCGGTTGACTATGGCTACACCTTC. Protein: CASSLFPVDYGYTF.

The chain carries TRBV6-1 and TRBJ1-1, with TRBD1 matching 9 bases. The CDR3 length is 14 residues. The V gene end was trimmed by 6 bases and the J gene end by 5 bases; junction bases not matched to a gene: 7. Germline CDR1 reads MNHNS; CDR2 reads SASEGT. As DNA, the CDR3 is TGTGCCAGCAGCAAACAGGGGGCGGGTACTGAAGCTTTCTTT. This translates into CASSKQGAGTEAFF.

This chain joins TRBV11-2 and TRBJ1-4; 7 bases are a match to TRBD1. The CDR3 consists of 15 residues. In germline, CDR1 is SGHAT, CDR2 FQNNGV. With 6 bases clipped from V and 3 bases from J, the junction kept 7 bases outside the gene matches. Written as DNA, the CDR3 is TGTGCCAGCAGGCGAACAGGGGCGGCTAATGAAAAACTGTTTTTT. Translated: CASRRTGAANEKLFF.

This clone appeared a few times. This chain links TRBV4-1 with TRBJ2-7; perhaps TRBD1 as D (5 bases). V lost 1 base and J 3 bases, leaving 7 bases between the germline ends. CDR1 is MGHRA and CDR2 is YSYEKL in the germline V gene. This CDR3 comprises 13 residues. CDR3 nucleotides: TGCGCCAGCAGCCAAGCGGACAACTACGAGCAGTACTTC. Translated, it gives CASSQADNYEQYF.

The rearrangement uses TRBV4-1 and TRBJ2-7; 7 bases align to TRBD2. The J segment lost 6 bases and the V segment lost 0 bases, leaving 11 bases of the junction unmatched. The CDR3 has 16 residues. Germline CDR1 is MGHRA and CDR2 is YSYEKL. CDR3 sequence (DNA): TGCGCCAGCAGCCAAGAGGCGGTCGGGAGGACGACCGAGCAGTACTTC. Residues: CASSQEAVGRTTEQYF.

The chain carries TRBV27 and TRBJ1-4; tentatively, D is TRBD1 (6 bases). V was trimmed by 5 bases and J by 4 bases, leaving 20 bases between them. CDR3 length: 17 residues. Germline V CDR1 and CDR2: MNHEY, SMNVEV (reference sequence). The CDR3 spells CASSAPGQGILNEKLFF. CDR3 nucleotide sequence: TGTGCCAGCAGTGCCCCTGGCCAGGGGATACTTAATGAAAAACTGTTTTTT.

The V gene is TRBV5-4, the J gene TRBJ2-1, with TRBD2 matching over 7 bases. Germline V gene data show CDR1 as SGHNT and CDR2 as YYREEE (reference sequence). The CDR3 is made up of 12 amino acids. J lost 8 bases, V lost 4 bases, and 3 bases had no gene match. The CDR3 nucleotides are TGTGCCAGCAGCAGTACTAGCGATGAGCAGTTCTTC. This sequence encodes CASSSTSDEQFF. The whole variable domain, filled in from reference TRBV5-4 and TRBJ2-1, reads ETGVTQSPTHLIKTRGQQVTLRCSSQSGHNTVSWYQQALGQGPQFIFQYYREEENGRGNFPPRFSGLQFPNYSSELNVNALELDDSALYLCASSSTSDEQFFGPGTRLTVL.

This CDR3 reads CASSERASGSDEQFF. The CDR3 nucleotides are TGTGCCAGCAGTGAAAGGGCTAGCGGGAGTGATGAGCAGTTCTTC. The J gene is TRBJ2-1, the V gene TRBV2; the match to TRBD2 covers 10 bases. The J segment lost 8 bases and the V segment lost 2 bases, leaving 6 bases of the junction unmatched. Germline loops: CDR1 SNHLY, CDR2 FYNNEI. CDR3 length equals 15 residues.

The rearrangement links TRBV6-1 to TRBJ2-7; 11 bases are shared with TRBD1. The CDR3 is 16 residues long. Per germline, CDR1 MNHNS and CDR2 SASEGT. With 2 bases clipped from V and 3 bases from J, the junction kept 6 bases outside the gene matches. CDR3 loop: CASSEWEGTGGYEQYF. DNA for the CDR3: TGTGCCAGCAGTGAATGGGAGGGGACAGGGGGCTACGAGCAGTACTTC.

This clone was seen just once. The chain employs TRBV18 and TRBJ2-1; TRBD1 matches at 8 bases. With 5 bases clipped from V and 9 bases from J, the junction kept 12 bases outside the gene matches. The CDR3 consists of 15 residues. Germline V gives CDR1 KGHSH, CDR2 LQKENI. The CDR3 DNA reads TGTGCCAGCTCAGCAGGGGGCCCTATACAAGTTGAGCAGTTCTTC. It translates to CASSAGGPIQVEQFF.

In this sample, this clone turned up once. The V and J genes are TRBV19 and TRBJ1-1; D call uncertain. CDR3 length: 14 amino acids. Trimming shortened V by 5 bases and J by 0 bases, and 10 bases separated the two germline ends. Germline CDR1 is LNHDA and CDR2 is SQIVND (reference sequence). CDR3 in DNA: TGTGCCAGTAGTGGAGGAAACTTGAACACTGAAGCTTTCTTT. Translated: CASSGGNLNTEAFF.

V is TRBV6-5 and J is TRBJ1-6; 7 bases line up with TRBD1. This CDR3 region has 13 residues. The V gene end was trimmed by 9 bases and the J gene end by 7 bases; junction bases not matched to a gene: 6. Germline assignment: CDR1 MNHEY and CDR2 SVGAGI. CDR3 DNA: TGTGCCAGAGGATCGGGACAGAATTCACCCCTCCACTTT. It encodes CARGSGQNSPLHF.

V is TRBV5-1 and J is TRBJ2-1; the match to TRBD2 covers 7 bases. Trimming took 0 bases from V and 12 from J; bases not matched to a gene: 3. Germline V gene sequence: CDR1 SGHRS, CDR2 YFSETQ. The CDR3 loop spans 12 amino acids. The CDR3 DNA reads TGCGCCAGCAGCTTGGTTCCGGGAGGGCAGTTCTTC. Protein: CASSLVPGGQFF.

This chain connects TRBV19 to TRBJ1-1; a possible D gene is TRBD1 (6 bases). V lost 4 bases and J 5 bases, leaving 14 bases between the germline ends. CDR1 and CDR2 (germline): LNHDA, SQIVND (reference sequence). The CDR3 consists of 14 residues. CDR3: CASSTGGGWTEAFF. CDR3 nucleotide sequence: TGTGCCAGTAGTACGGGCGGGGGCTGGACTGAAGCTTTCTTT.

The chain carries TRBV7-7 and TRBJ2-1; D is unclear. The CDR3 loop spans 13 amino acids. V was clipped by 1 base and J by 7 bases, with 8 bases between them. Germline CDR1 and CDR2: SSHAT and FNYEAQ (reference sequence). Here the CDR3 reads CASSLELENEQFF. CDR3 bases: TGTGCCAGCAGCTTAGAACTGGAGAATGAGCAGTTCTTC.

The chain carries TRBV30 and TRBJ2-3, with D uncertain. V was shortened by 0 bases and J by 0 bases, with 10 bases between the two germline ends. The germline gives CDR1 GTSNPN, CDR2 SVGIG (reference sequence). This CDR3 region has 15 residues. CDR3 sequence (DNA): TGTGCCTGGAGTGTGCCACTTTTAAGCACAGATACGCAGTATTTT. Its translation is CAWSVPLLSTDTQYF.

The rearrangement links TRBV30 to TRBJ1-6; 8 nucleotides match TRBD1. The CDR3 runs to 14 residues. Germline values: CDR1 GTSNPN, CDR2 SVGIG (reference sequence). Trimming at V came to 2 bases and at J to 10 bases, leaving 7 bases not matched to a gene. CDR3 coding DNA: TGTGCCTGGAGTCAGGCAGGGGGCGAGTCACCCCTCCACTTT. This sequence encodes CAWSQAGGESPLHF. The whole variable domain, remainder taken from reference TRBV30 and TRBJ1-6, is SQTIHQWPATLVQPVGSPLSLECTVEGTSNPNLYWYRQAAGRGLQLLFYSVGIGQISSEVPQNLSASRPQDRQFILSSKKLLLSDSGFYLCAWSQAGGESPLHFGNGTRLTVT.

This clone was seen a few times. The rearrangement links TRBV6-6 to TRBJ2-3, with TRBD1 matching over 11 bases. The length of the CDR3 is 15 residues. The germline gives CDR1 MNHNY, CDR2 SVGAGI (reference sequence). J gave up 4 bases and V 5 bases, and 5 bases lay outside the gene matches. CDR3 protein: CASSGRDRGADTQYF. CDR3 bases: TGTGCCAGCAGTGGCCGGGACAGGGGGGCAGATACGCAGTATTTT.

The gene calls are TRBV6-5 and TRBJ1-2; a possible D gene is TRBD1 (5 bases). CDR1 is MNHEY and CDR2 is SVGAGI in the germline V gene. V lost 6 bases and J 5 bases, leaving 13 bases between the germline ends. The CDR3 consists of 13 residues. DNA of the CDR3: TGTGCCAGCAGCCACGACAGCGGGTATGGCTACACCTTC. It is translated as CASSHDSGYGYTF.

V is TRBV6-5 and J is TRBJ1-4; 9 positions match TRBD1. After removal of 8 bases from V and 14 bases from J, the junction contained 15 bases not matched to a gene. The length of the CDR3 is 14 residues. Germline V CDR1 and CDR2: MNHEY, SVGAGI. The CDR3 region has the DNA TGTGCCAGCGAAGGACAGGGGCTATTGAAAAGGCTGTTTTTT. Its protein is CASEGQGLLKRLFF.